This T cell receptor beta chain was profiled in a study of T cells in localized non-small cell lung cancer. Regarding the study as a whole: Because only a single region of the tumor was sequenced, heterogeneity remains possible. Higher blood T cell density tracked longer overall survival.

Germline CDR1 is SGHDT and CDR2 is YYEEEE. Trimming took 3 bases from V and 8 from J, leaving 14 bases between them. This CDR3 spans 13 amino acids. Worth noting for this clone: The antigen remains undetermined.

Profiled with immunoSEQ multiplex PCR; TCRdb holds only in-frame clones, not every one. The sample carries around 96,000 clones, roughly 90% recorded once. The origin of this receptor is a woman aged 35-75 years with stage II squamous cell lung carcinoma. Here the sequenced sample was PBMCs, taken before any cancer treatment. V gene TRBV5-6 combines with J gene TRBJ1-2; TRBD1 might be the D (6 bases). Here the CDR3 DNA reads TGTGCCAGCAGCTCGAACCAGGGGAGCGGCTACACCTTC. Translating gives CASSSNQGSGYTF. Complete variable domain (other parts from reference TRBV5-6 and TRBJ1-2): DAGVTQSPTHLIKTRGQQVTLRCSPKSGHDTVSWYQQALGQGPQFIFQYYEEEERQRGNFPDRFSGHQFPNYSSELNVNALLLGDSALYLCASSSNQGSGYTFGSGTRLTVV.